These T cell receptor beta chains were read from a single sample in a study of control samples from healthy donors and cancer patients. Method: immunoSEQ multiplex PCR; TCRdb's copy keeps in-frame clones and lacks some. The sample yields some 120,000 clones, 70% to 90% seen once. What was sequenced was blood. These receptor sequences come from a man in his 60s in good health. Each CDR3 is given with its conserved first and last residue. Each record gives: clone size, V gene, J gene, D gene, CDR3 protein, CDR3 DNA. A D gene is named only where the DNA matches it firmly. Size is stated for part of the rows, as once, few or many counts, or as a class when the clone is expanded.

>once|TRBV11-2|TRBJ1-4|TRBD1
CASSPQGTANEKLFF
TGTGCCAGCAGCCCACAGGGGACGGCTAATGAAAAACTGTTTTTT
>.|TRBV5-5|TRBJ2-5|TRBD2
CASSQGLANFETQYF
TGTGCCAGCAGTCAGGGACTAGCGAACTTCGAGACCCAGTACTTC
>.|TRBV5-5|TRBJ2-6|.
CASSLSRPGANVLTF
TGTGCCAGCAGCTTATCCAGACCGGGGGCCAACGTCCTGACTTTC
>.|TRBV5-1|TRBJ1-1|.
CATMRDPGDTEAFF
TGCGCCACAATGCGGGACCCAGGGGACACTGAAGCTTTCTTT
>.|TRBV11-1|TRBJ1-1|TRBD1
CASSWGQGNTEAFF
TGTGCCAGCAGCTGGGGACAGGGGAACACTGAAGCTTTCTTT
>.|TRBV19|TRBJ2-1|TRBD2
CASSIGLAGTDEQFF
TGTGCCAGTAGTATCGGGCTAGCGGGTACGGATGAGCAGTTCTTC
>.|TRBV25-1|TRBJ2-5|TRBD1
CASSEFSSPGQGLETQYF
TGTGCCAGCAGTGAATTCTCTTCTCCGGGACAGGGTTTGGAGACCCAGTACTTC
>.|TRBV7-2|TRBJ1-5|.
CASSLDRNSNQPQHF
TGTGCCAGCAGCTTAGACAGGAATAGCAATCAGCCCCAGCATTTT
>.|TRBV3-1/TRBV3-2|TRBJ2-3|TRBD1
CASSSPRTGGTDTQYF
TGTGCCAGCAGCAGCCCGAGGACAGGGGGCACAGATACGCAGTATTTT
>.|TRBV12-3/TRBV12-4|TRBJ2-7|.
CASSRTGPYEQYF
TGTGCCAGCAGCCGTACAGGACCCTACGAGCAGTACTTC
>.|TRBV12-3/TRBV12-4|TRBJ1-1|.
CASTRWSTEAFF
TGTGCCAGCACTAGATGGAGCACCGAAGCTTTCTTT
>once|TRBV10-3|TRBJ2-3|.
CAIRPDPSDTQYF
TGTGCCATCAGGCCGGACCCTTCAGATACGCAGTATTTT
>.|TRBV18|TRBJ1-3|TRBD1
CASRTGGNTIYF
TGTGCCAGCAGGACAGGGGGAAACACCATATATTTT
>.|TRBV3-1/TRBV3-2|TRBJ1-3|.
CASTRGGNTIYF
TGTGCCAGTACCAGGGGTGGAAACACCATATATTTT
>.|TRBV9|TRBJ2-2|.
CASSVVGTANTGELFF
TGTGCCAGCAGCGTAGTTGGGACCGCGAACACCGGGGAGCTGTTTTTT
>.|TRBV19|TRBJ1-3|.
CASSAGTAGNTIYF
TGTGCCAGTAGTGCCGGGACTGCCGGGAACACCATATATTTT
>.|TRBV28|TRBJ1-1|.
CASSFVENTEAFF
TGTGCCAGCAGTTTCGTGGAGAACACTGAAGCTTTCTTT
>.|TRBV11-1|TRBJ1-5|TRBD1
CASSPGQGSNQPQHF
TGTGCCAGCAGCCCGGGACAGGGAAGCAATCAGCCCCAGCATTTT
>.|TRBV19|TRBJ2-7|.
CASSIDVTVSYEQYF
TGTGCCAGTAGTATAGACGTAACGGTCTCCTACGAGCAGTACTTC
>.|TRBV4-3|TRBJ1-1|.
CASSQDLGEAFF
TGCGCCAGCAGCCAAGATTTGGGGGAAGCTTTCTTT
>once|TRBV10-3|TRBJ1-1|TRBD1
CAISPGTGGTEAFF
TGTGCCATCAGTCCCGGGACAGGGGGCACTGAAGCTTTCTTT
>.|TRBV11-2|TRBJ1-2|TRBD1
CASSLARTTGQINYGYTF
TGTGCCAGCAGCTTAGCCCGAACAACGGGACAGATAAACTATGGCTACACCTTC
>.|TRBV5-1|TRBJ2-7|.
CASSFQEGPYEQYF
TGCGCCAGCAGCTTCCAGGAAGGGCCCTACGAGCAGTACTTC
>few|TRBV28|TRBJ1-1|TRBD1
CASSLLGQGNTEAFF
TGTGCCAGCAGTTTATTAGGACAGGGGAACACTGAAGCTTTCTTT
>.|TRBV5-1|TRBJ2-3|.
CASSLGTVTTDTQYF
TGCGCCAGCAGCTTGGGGACAGTTACTACAGATACGCAGTATTTT
>.|TRBV19|TRBJ2-4|TRBD1
CASSKGTGHFITGAKNIQYF
TGTGCCAGTAGTAAGGGGACAGGGCATTTCATCACCGGAGCCAAAAACATTCAGTACTTC
>.|TRBV18|TRBJ2-7|TRBD1
CASSPEGQGLPYEQYF
TGTGCCAGCTCACCAGAGGGACAGGGCCTACCCTACGAGCAGTACTTC
>.|TRBV19|TRBJ1-5|.
CASSIGGFDPNQPQHF
TGTGCCAGTAGTATAGGAGGGTTTGATCCAAATCAGCCCCAGCATTTT
>.|TRBV2|TRBJ1-6|TRBD1
CASFQSPRQGSRSPLHF
TGTGCCAGCTTCCAATCGCCCAGACAGGGCTCTAGGTCACCCCTCCACTTT
>once|TRBV2|TRBJ1-1|.
CASSEEEGWGNTEAFF
TGTGCCAGCAGTGAAGAGGAGGGATGGGGTAACACTGAAGCTTTCTTT
>.|TRBV6-1|TRBJ2-1|.
CASSEWRGPSLEQFF
TGTGCCAGCAGTGAATGGCGGGGGCCGTCTCTTGAGCAGTTCTTC
>.|TRBV27|TRBJ1-5|.
CASSLFRDQPQHF
TGTGCCAGCAGTTTATTCAGGGATCAGCCCCAGCATTTT
>.|TRBV28|TRBJ1-5|.
CASSLLSRGMAHF
TGTGCCAGCAGTTTATTAAGCAGGGGAATGGCACATTTT
>.|TRBV28|TRBJ1-1|.
CASSLFSQGLVYTEAFF
TGTGCCAGCAGTTTATTTTCCCAGGGTCTGGTATACACTGAAGCTTTCTTT
>.|TRBV10-3|TRBJ2-3|.
CAISESKGTRSTDTQYF
TGTGCCATCAGTGAGTCGAAGGGCACTAGATCCACAGATACGCAGTATTTT
>.|TRBV7-8|TRBJ1-6|.
CASSFTTGSESPLHF
TGTGCCAGCAGCTTCACGACGGGCTCGGAGTCACCCCTCCACTTT
>.|TRBV30|TRBJ2-3|.
CAWGGTDTQYF
TGTGCCTGGGGGGGGACAGATACGCAGTATTTT
>.|TRBV19|TRBJ1-4|TRBD1
CASTIGQERNEKLFF
TGTGCCAGTACCATTGGACAGGAGCGTAATGAAAAACTGTTTTTT
>.|TRBV3-1/TRBV3-2|TRBJ1-1|TRBD1
CASSQEHTGGTEAFF
TGTGCCAGCAGCCAAGAGCACACAGGGGGGACTGAAGCTTTCTTT
>.|TRBV19|TRBJ2-2|.
CASIQRGVGELFF
TGTGCCAGTATTCAACGGGGAGTGGGGGAGCTGTTTTTT
>.|TRBV18|TRBJ1-2|.
CASSEWESVDYGYTF
TGTGCCAGCTCGGAGTGGGAATCAGTTGACTATGGCTACACCTTC
>.|TRBV5-1|TRBJ1-2|.
CASSFAGDNYGYTF
TGCGCCAGCAGCTTCGCAGGTGACAACTATGGCTACACCTTC
>.|TRBV28|TRBJ2-4|.
CASSGVVVGLNIQYF
TGTGCCAGCAGTGGGGTTGTGGTGGGCTTAAACATTCAGTACTTC
>.|TRBV9|TRBJ2-4|.
CASSAPRTGSKNIQYF
TGTGCCAGCAGCGCCCCAAGAACAGGATCCAAAAACATTCAGTACTTC
>.|TRBV28|TRBJ2-1|.
CASSRGDGAYNEQFF
TGTGCCAGCAGCAGAGGGGACGGTGCCTACAATGAGCAGTTCTTC
>.|TRBV2|TRBJ2-1|.
CASKGQGGNEQFF
TGTGCCAGCAAAGGACAGGGAGGGAATGAGCAGTTCTTC
>.|TRBV25-1|TRBJ2-5|.
CASSEGGLQETQYF
TGTGCCAGCAGTGAAGGAGGACTACAAGAGACCCAGTACTTC
>.|TRBV19|TRBJ2-3|.
CASSRRHEESTDTQYF
TGTGCCAGTAGTCGGCGGCATGAGGAAAGCACAGATACGCAGTATTTT
>.|TRBV3-1/TRBV3-2|TRBJ1-5|TRBD1
CASSYSGGSEPQHF
TGTGCCAGCAGCTATTCAGGGGGCAGTGAGCCCCAGCATTTT
>.|TRBV11-2|TRBJ2-7|.
CASSIYDYEQYF
TGTGCCAGCAGCATATATGACTACGAGCAGTACTTC
>.|TRBV27|TRBJ2-1|TRBD1
CASRPGQGAQYNEQFF
TGTGCCAGCAGACCCGGACAGGGGGCGCAGTACAATGAGCAGTTCTTC
>.|TRBV12-3/TRBV12-4|TRBJ1-1|TRBD1
CASTETGFTEAFF
TGTGCCAGCACCGAGACAGGGTTCACTGAAGCTTTCTTT
>.|TRBV9|TRBJ2-3|.
CASSAEGWVADTQYF
TGTGCCAGCAGCGCCGAAGGGTGGGTCGCAGATACGCAGTATTTT
>.|TRBV7-9|TRBJ2-3|TRBD2
CASSSRDYKSTDTQYF
TGTGCCAGCAGCTCTCGGGACTACAAGAGCACAGATACGCAGTATTTT